A single T cell receptor beta chain is shown here with its context. As yet, its antigen is unknown. The source of the sample is a study of cytomegalovirus exposure and HLA in healthy donors. Study observations and caveats: Specificity of a few CMV-associated chains for CMV antigens was verified in vitro. In the roughly 130 validation repertoires, a later analysis found that first-cohort TCR clusters tended to co-occur.

Sequencing used immunoSEQ multiplex PCR; TCRdb keeps in-frame clones, though not all of them. Among some 250,000 clones listed, approximately 86% were seen once. The CDR3 runs to 16 residues. Germline values: CDR1 KGHSH, CDR2 LQKENI. With 3 bases clipped from V and 0 bases from J, the junction kept 5 bases outside the gene matches. The sequenced sample consisted of PBMCs. The sequence derives from a woman aged 25 to 45 in good health and CMV-seropositive. The chain combines TRBV18 with TRBJ2-1, with TRBD2 matching 7 bases. The DNA for the CDR3 is TGTGCCAGCTCACCCTCTAGCGGACTCTCCTACAATGAGCAGTTCTTC. It encodes CASSPSSGLSYNEQFF.